Below, one T cell receptor (beta chain) is given with its context. In the original workflow: Amplification with reference gene primers provided the estimates of nucleated cell counts. The table came from immunoSEQ multiplex PCR; TCRdb's copy has only in-frame clones and leaves some out. V, J and clone size reflect that table, while D and trimming were determined from the DNA. The repertoire includes almost 400,000 clones, around 89% of them detected once, and 0.95% to 1% sits in the top ten. Trimming at V came to 3 bases and at J to 4 bases, leaving 6 bases not matched to a gene. From germline, CDR1 is MGHRA and CDR2 YSYEKL. This CDR3 region has 16 residues. The data stem from a study of blood T cell repertoires in COVID-19. The overall study: Samples representing acute and convalescent COVID-19 were sourced from the United States, Italy and Spain.

Participants came from about 24 US areas, aged roughly 18 to 90 years. Self-reported history from a screening survey and questionnaire set each donor's cohort. This TCR was recovered from a woman under 40 with acute COVID-19. Source material: PBMCs or T cells enriched from blood (not recorded which). The chain carries TRBV4-1 and TRBJ2-1; the match to TRBD1 covers 10 bases. For the CDR3, the DNA is TGCGCCAGCAGCCAGAGACAGGGGGCCTTATACAATGAGCAGTTCTTC. It encodes CASSQRQGALYNEQFF.